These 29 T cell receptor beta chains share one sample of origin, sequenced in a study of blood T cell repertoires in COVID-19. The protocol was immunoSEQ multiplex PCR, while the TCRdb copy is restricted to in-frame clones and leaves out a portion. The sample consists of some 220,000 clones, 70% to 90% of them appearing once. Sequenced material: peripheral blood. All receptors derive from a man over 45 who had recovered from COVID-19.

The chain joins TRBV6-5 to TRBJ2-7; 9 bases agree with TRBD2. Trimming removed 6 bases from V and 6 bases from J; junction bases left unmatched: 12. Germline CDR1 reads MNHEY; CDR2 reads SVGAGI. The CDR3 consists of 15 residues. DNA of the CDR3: TGTGCCAGCAGCACCTCAGCCAGCGGGAGGACCGAGCAGTACTTC. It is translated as CASSTSASGRTEQYF.

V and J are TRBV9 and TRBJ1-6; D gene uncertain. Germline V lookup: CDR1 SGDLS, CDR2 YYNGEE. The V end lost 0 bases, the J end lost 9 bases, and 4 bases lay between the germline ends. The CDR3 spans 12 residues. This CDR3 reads CASSVGSSPLHF. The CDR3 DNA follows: TGTGCCAGCAGCGTAGGGAGTTCACCCCTCCACTTT.

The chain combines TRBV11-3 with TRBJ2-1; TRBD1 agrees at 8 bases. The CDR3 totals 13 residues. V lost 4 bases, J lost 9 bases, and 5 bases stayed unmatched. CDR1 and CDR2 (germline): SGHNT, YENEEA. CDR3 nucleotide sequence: TGTGCCAGCAGCTCCAGGACAGGGCCTGAGCAGTTCTTC. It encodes CASSSRTGPEQFF.

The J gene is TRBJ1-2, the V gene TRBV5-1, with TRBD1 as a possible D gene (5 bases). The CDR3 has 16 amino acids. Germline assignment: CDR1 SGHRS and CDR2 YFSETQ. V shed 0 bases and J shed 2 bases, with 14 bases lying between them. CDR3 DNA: TGCGCCAGCAGCTTGGCCGTCGCCGGGGGGAACTATGGCTACACCTTC. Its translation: CASSLAVAGGNYGYTF.

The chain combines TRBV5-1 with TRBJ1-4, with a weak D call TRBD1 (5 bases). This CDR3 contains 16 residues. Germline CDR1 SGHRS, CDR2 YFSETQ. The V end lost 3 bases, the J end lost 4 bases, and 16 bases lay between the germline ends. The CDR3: CASSWGVRGHNEKLFF. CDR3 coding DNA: TGCGCCAGCAGCTGGGGGGTGCGGGGTCATAATGAAAAACTGTTTTTT.

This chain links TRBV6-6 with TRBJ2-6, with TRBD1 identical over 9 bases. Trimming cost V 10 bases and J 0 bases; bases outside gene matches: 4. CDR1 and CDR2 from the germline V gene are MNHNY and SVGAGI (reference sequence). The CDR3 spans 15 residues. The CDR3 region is CATETGGSGANVLTF. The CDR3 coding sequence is TGTGCCACCGAGACAGGGGGCTCTGGGGCCAACGTCCTGACTTTC.

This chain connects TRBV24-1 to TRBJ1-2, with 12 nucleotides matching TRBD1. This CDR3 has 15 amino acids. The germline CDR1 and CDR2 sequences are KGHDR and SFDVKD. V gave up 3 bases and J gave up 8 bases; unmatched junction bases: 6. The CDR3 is CATSDNRDRGRGYTF. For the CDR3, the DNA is TGTGCCACCAGTGATAACCGGGACAGGGGGCGAGGCTACACCTTC.

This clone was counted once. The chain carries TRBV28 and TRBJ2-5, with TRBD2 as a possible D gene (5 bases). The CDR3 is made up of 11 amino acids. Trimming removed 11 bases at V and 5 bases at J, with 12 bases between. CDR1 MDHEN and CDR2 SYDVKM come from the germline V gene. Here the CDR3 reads CAAGVMETQYF. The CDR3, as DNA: TGTGCCGCCGGGGTGATGGAGACCCAGTACTTC. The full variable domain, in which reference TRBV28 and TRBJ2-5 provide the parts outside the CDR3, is DVKVTQSSRYLVKRTGEKVFLECVQDMDHENMFWYRQDPGLGLRLIYFSYDVKMKEKGDIPEGYSVSREKKERFSLILESASTNQTSMYLCAAGVMETQYFGPGTRLLVL.

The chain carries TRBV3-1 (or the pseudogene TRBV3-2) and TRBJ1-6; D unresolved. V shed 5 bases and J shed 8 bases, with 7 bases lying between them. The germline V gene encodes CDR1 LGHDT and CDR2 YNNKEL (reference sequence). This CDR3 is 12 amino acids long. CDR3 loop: CASSNLDSPLHF. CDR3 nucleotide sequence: TGTGCCAGCAGCAATCTAGATTCACCCCTCCACTTT.

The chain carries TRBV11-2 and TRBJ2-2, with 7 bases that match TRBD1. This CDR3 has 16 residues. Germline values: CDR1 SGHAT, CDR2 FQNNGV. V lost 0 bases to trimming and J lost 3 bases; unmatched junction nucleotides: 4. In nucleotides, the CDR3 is TGTGCCAGCAGCTTAGAGGTGCAGGGGGACACCGGGGAGCTGTTTTTT. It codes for CASSLEVQGDTGELFF.

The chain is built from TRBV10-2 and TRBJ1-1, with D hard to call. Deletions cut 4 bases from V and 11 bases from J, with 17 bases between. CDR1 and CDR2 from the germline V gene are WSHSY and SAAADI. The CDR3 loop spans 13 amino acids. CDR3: CASSGGPMSGAFF. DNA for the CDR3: TGCGCCAGCAGTGGCGGTCCAATGTCCGGGGCTTTCTTT.

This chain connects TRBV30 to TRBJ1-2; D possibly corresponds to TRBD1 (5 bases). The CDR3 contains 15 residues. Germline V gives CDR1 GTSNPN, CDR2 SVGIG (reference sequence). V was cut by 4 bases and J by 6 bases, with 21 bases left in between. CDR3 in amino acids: CAWIPLERDYDGYTF. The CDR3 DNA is TGTGCCTGGATACCTTTAGAGAGGGACTATGATGGCTACACCTTC.

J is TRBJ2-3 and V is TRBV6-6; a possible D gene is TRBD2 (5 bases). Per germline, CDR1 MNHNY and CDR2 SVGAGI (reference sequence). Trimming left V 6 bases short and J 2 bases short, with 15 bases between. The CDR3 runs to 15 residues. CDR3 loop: CASRKSGLVTDTQYF. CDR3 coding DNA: TGTGCCAGCAGGAAGAGCGGCCTGGTCACAGATACGCAGTATTTT.

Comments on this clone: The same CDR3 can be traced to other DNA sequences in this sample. CDR3 protein: CASSPGQGAYEQYF. The CDR3 region has the DNA TGCGCCAGCAGCCCGGGACAGGGAGCCTACGAGCAGTACTTC. J is TRBJ2-7 and V is TRBV5-1; TRBD1 aligns across 9 bases. The V gene end was trimmed by 4 bases and the J gene end by 2 bases; junction bases not matched to a gene: 4. Germline CDR1 is SGHRS and CDR2 is YFSETQ. The CDR3 sequence is 14 residues long.

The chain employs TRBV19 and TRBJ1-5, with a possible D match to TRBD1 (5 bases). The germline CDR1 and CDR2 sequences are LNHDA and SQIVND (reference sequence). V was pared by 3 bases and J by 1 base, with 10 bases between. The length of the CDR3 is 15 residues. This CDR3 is CASSMGRGSNQPQHF. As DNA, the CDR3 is TGTGCCAGTAGTATGGGGCGGGGGAGCAATCAGCCCCAGCATTTT.

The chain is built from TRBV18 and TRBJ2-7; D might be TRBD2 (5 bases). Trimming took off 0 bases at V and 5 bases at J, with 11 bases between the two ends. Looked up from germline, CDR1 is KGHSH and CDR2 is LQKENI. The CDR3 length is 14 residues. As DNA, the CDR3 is TGTGCCAGCTCACCACCGCCGGGGAATGACGAGCAGTACTTC. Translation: CASSPPPGNDEQYF.

CDR3 sequence: CASSRQGAQNQPQHF. The CDR3 coding sequence is TGTGCCAGTAGTAGACAGGGGGCGCAAAATCAGCCCCAGCATTTT. The rearrangement links TRBV19 to TRBJ1-5; 10 bases map to TRBD1. V lost 4 bases to trimming and J lost 4 bases; unmatched junction nucleotides: 4. Germline assignment: CDR1 LNHDA and CDR2 SQIVND (reference sequence). The CDR3 is made up of 15 amino acids. Full variable domain (missing parts from reference TRBV19 and TRBJ1-5): DGGITQSPKYLFRKEGQNVTLSCEQNLNHDAMYWYRQDPGQGLRLIYYSQIVNDFQKGDIAEGYSVSREKKESFPLTVTSAQKNPTAFYLCASSRQGAQNQPQHFGDGTRLSIL.

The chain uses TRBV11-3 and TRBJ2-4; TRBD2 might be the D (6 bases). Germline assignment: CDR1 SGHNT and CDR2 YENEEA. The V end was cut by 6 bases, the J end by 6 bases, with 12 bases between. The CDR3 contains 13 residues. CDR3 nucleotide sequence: TGTGCCAGCAGTTCAGGTAGCGGAAACATTCAGTACTTC. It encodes CASSSGSGNIQYF.

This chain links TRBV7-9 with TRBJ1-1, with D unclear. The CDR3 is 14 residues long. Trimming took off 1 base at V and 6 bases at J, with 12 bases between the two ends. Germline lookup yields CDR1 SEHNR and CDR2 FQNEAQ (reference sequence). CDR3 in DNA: TGTGCCAGCAGCTTAGGGTTTCAAACAGCTGAAGCTTTCTTT. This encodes CASSLGFQTAEAFF.

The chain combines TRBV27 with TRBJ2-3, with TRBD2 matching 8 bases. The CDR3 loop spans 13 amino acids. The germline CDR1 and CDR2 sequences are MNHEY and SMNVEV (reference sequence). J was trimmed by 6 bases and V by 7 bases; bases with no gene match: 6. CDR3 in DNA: TGTGCCAGCACCGGGTTAGCGGGGGATACGCAGTATTTT. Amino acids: CASTGLAGDTQYF.

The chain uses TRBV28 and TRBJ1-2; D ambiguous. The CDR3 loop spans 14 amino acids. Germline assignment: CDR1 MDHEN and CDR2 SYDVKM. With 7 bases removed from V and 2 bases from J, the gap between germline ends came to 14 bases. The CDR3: CASTTHPGNYGYTF. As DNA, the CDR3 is TGTGCCAGCACCACCCACCCCGGGAACTATGGCTACACCTTC.

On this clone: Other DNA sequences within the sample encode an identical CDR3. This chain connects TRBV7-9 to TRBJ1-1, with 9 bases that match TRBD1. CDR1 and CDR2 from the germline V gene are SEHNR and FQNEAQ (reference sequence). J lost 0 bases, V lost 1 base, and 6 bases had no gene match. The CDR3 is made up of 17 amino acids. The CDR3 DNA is TGTGCCAGCAGCTTAGTAGGGACAGGGCGTATGAACACTGAAGCTTTCTTT. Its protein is CASSLVGTGRMNTEAFF.

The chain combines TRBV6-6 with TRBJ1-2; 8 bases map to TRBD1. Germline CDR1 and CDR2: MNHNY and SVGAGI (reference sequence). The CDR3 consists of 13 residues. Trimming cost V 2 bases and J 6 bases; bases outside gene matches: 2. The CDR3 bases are TGTGCCAGCAGTTACGCGGACAGGGATGGCTACACCTTC. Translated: CASSYADRDGYTF.

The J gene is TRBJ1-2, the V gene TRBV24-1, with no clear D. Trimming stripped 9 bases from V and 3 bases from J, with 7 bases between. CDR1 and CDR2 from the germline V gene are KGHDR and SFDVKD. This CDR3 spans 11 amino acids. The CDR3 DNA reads TGTGCCACCGAGGCGGACTATGGCTACACCTTC. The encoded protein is CATEADYGYTF.

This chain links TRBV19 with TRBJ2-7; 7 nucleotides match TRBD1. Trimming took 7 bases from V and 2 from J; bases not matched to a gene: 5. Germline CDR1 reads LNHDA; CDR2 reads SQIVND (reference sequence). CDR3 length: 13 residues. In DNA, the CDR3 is TGTGCCAGTAATAGACAGGGAACCTACGAGCAGTACTTC. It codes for CASNRQGTYEQYF.

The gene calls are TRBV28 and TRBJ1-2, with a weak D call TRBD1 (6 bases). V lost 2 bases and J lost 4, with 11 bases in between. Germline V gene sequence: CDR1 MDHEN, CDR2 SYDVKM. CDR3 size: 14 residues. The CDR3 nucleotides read TGTGCCAGCAGTTTACAAGGGGGTTTCTATGGCTACACCTTC. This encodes CASSLQGGFYGYTF.

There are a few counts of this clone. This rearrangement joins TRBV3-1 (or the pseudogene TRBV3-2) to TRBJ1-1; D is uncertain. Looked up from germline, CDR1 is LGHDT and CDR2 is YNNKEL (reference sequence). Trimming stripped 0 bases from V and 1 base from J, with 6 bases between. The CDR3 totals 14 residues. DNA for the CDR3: TGTGCCAGCAGCCAAGATCCCAGGAACACTGAAGCTTTCTTT. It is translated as CASSQDPRNTEAFF.

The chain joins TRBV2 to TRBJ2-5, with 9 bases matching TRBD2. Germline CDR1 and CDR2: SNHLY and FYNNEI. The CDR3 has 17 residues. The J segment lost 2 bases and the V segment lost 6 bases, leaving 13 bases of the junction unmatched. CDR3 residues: CASSFPQSGRWQETQYF. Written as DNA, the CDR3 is TGTGCCAGCAGCTTCCCCCAAAGCGGGAGGTGGCAAGAGACCCAGTACTTC.

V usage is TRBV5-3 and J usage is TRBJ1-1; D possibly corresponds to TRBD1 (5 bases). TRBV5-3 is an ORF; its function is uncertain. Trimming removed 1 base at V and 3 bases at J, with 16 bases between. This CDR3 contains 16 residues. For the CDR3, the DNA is TGTGCCAGAAGCTTGATTATCCCGGGAGGGGACACTGAAGCTTTCTTT. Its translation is CARSLIIPGGDTEAFF.